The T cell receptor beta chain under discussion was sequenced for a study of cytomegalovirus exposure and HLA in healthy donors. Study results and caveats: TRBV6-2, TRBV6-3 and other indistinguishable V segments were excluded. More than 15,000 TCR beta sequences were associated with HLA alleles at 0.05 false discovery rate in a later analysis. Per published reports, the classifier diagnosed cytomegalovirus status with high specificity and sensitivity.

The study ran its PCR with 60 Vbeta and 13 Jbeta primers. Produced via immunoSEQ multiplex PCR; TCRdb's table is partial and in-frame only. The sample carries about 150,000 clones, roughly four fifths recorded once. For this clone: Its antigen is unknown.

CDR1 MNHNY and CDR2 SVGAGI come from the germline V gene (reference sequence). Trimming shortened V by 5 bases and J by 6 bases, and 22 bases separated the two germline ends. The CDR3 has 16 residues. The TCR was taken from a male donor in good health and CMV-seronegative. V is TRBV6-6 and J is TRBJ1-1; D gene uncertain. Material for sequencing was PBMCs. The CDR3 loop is CASSRLSGWFVAEAFF. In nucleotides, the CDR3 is TGTGCCAGCAGTCGGCTTTCGGGGTGGTTTGTCGCTGAAGCTTTCTTT.